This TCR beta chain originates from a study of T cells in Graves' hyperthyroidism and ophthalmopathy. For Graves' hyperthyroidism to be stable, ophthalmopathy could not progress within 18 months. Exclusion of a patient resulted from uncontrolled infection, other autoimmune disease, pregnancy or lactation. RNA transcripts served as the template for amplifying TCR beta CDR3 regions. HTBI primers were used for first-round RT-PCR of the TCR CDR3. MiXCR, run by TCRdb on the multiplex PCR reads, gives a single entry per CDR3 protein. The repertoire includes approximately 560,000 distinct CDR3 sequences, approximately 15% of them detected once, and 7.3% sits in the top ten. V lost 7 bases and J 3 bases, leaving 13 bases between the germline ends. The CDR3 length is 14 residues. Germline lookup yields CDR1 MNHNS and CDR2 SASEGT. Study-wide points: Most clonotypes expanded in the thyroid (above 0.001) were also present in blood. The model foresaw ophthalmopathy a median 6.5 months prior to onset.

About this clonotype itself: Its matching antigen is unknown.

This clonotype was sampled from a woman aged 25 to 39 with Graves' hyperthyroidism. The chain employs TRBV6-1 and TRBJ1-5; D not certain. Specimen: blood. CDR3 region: CASTEEGSNQPQHF. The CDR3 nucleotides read TGTGCCAGCACCGAGGAAGGGTCCAATCAGCCCCAGCATTTT.